This T cell receptor (beta chain) comes out of a study of Graves' ophthalmopathy and Graves' hyperthyroidism. Study findings and constraints: Among thyroid clonotypes expanded above 0.001 frequency, most also appeared in blood. The model reached approximately 67% sensitivity and approximately 72% specificity for predicting ophthalmopathy progression.

Comment on this clonotype: Its specificity is not known.

This CDR3 spans 15 amino acids. Germline CDR1 is LGHNA and CDR2 is YSLEER. V dropped 0 bases and J dropped 2 bases, with 10 bases sitting between them. Amplification of TCR beta CDR3 regions used RNA transcripts. First-round RT-PCR relied on HTBI primers, and a second-round multiplex PCR came next. From the multiplex PCR reads, TCRdb called clonotypes with MiXCR, one entry per CDR3 protein. The profile shows roughly 1.1 million distinct CDR3 sequences, 35% to 40% of them singletons. Aged 18 to 65, hyperthyroidism patients had new diagnoses of under 2 months' duration. Excluded: other autoimmune disease, uncontrolled infection, pregnancy or lactation.

The source is an adult man with Graves' hyperthyroidism. Input material: peripheral blood or thyroid tissue (not recorded which). The chain carries TRBV4-3 and TRBJ2-5; the D is unclear. CDR3 in DNA: TGCGCCAGCAGCCAAGATATGGATGTGCAAGAGACCCAGTACTTC. Protein product: CASSQDMDVQETQYF.